This T cell receptor beta chain originates from a study of blood T cells in healthy people across ages. Per germline, CDR1 DFQATT and CDR2 SNEGSKA (reference sequence). The CDR3 totals 14 residues. Germline trimming cut 6 bases from V and 1 base from J; bases unmatched to any gene: 6. The sample, 7.5 to 10 milliliters of peripheral blood, was drawn from each donor. At least ten counts were recorded for this clonotype. Antigen: not known. Study-wide findings and caveats: Unsorted PBMCs prevented conclusive naive versus antigen-experienced comparison. As age increased, TCR beta diversity per million T cells fell in a roughly linear fashion.

A second PCR of 7 to 11 cycles used a sample-barcoded 5' primer and a J-beta primer mix. TCRdb ran MiXCR on the 5' RACE reads and lists one entry per CDR3 protein. The sample consists of approximately 800,000 distinct CDR3 sequences, around 34% of them appearing once. V gene TRBV20-1 combines with J gene TRBJ2-3, with 8 nucleotides matching TRBD2. This sequence originates from a man aged 18 to 29 in good health. The sequencing sample was made of blood. Written as DNA, the CDR3 is TGCAGTGCCACCAGCGGGGGAGGCACAGATACGCAGTATTTT. Encoded protein: CSATSGGGTDTQYF.